The following is a TCR beta chain sequence with its context. The specificity of this receptor is unknown. The sample holds no much larger clone one base away, and base qualities are not on file. TCRbeta CDR3 regions were amplified from genomic DNA using the immunoSEQ Assay, a bias-controlled multiplex PCR. The authors processed their data as follows. The number of nucleated cells in each sample was estimated by amplification of reference gene primers within the assay. To quantify the absolute abundance of each unique TCRbeta CDR3 rearrangement, sequence reads were collapsed and filtered. Productive Simpson clonality was computed per sample as the square root of Simpson's diversity index over productive rearrangements. In TCRdb, the immuneACCESS table is reduced to in-frame sequences with V and J assigned. These tables do not hold every clone; where another copy was compared, an unresolved V gene accounts for under half, and the others remain unexplained. V and J calls and clone size are those listed in that table; D and trimming were worked out from the DNA. The sample records roughly 140,000 clones, 65% to 90% of which are singletons. The ten largest clones capture over 2.5% of the sample.

Collaborating institutions collected whole blood in K2EDTA tubes following their own protocols. For TCRbeta analysis, collaborator samples were shipped as frozen whole blood, as isolated PBMCs, or as DNA extracted from either sample type. The data derive from a study of blood T cell repertoires in COVID-19 (TCRdb year 2020). In terms of the full investigation: Collaborator samples came from the United States, Italy and Spain and covered acute and convalescent phases of COVID-19. The prospective study material was composed of cDNA or gDNA derived from T cells, B-cell-depleted T cells, or PBMCs. The dataset comprised deeply sampled blood TCRbeta repertoires from subjects exposed to, actively infected with, or recovered from COVID-19. The repertoires were released in a freely available public database meant as a resource for research on the immune response to SARS-CoV-2. Samples came from the ongoing ImmuneRACE study (first 160 participants) plus 1,254 subjects from 6 global collaborators. Nearly every sample came with metadata listing a de-identified subject ID, COVID-19 status, age in years and sex. HLA class I and class II types, where available, came from metadata supplied by the sample provider rather than from assay-based typing. The study at large found these results: Clinical and demographic metadata were provided uncurated, with the amount varying by source and participant.

The CDR3 starts with the cysteine, ends with the phenylalanine, and has 16 residues. Solely the CDR3 DNA is kept, with 48 bases framed from the first base. Ends trimmed: V by 2 bases, J by 0 bases; bases unmatched to a gene: 7. CDR1 and CDR2 were assigned from the germline V gene (reference sequence) as SGHKS and YYEKEE. The chain couples TRBV5-5 to TRBJ1-1; 7 middle bases align to TRBD1. Specimen: peripheral blood. This sequence was found in a man aged 45 to 65 with acute or convalescent COVID-19. For the CDR3, the sequence is CASSLFWQGVNTEAFF. The DNA sequence follows: TGTGCCAGCAGCTTATTTTGGCAGGGGGTGAACACTGAAGCTTTCTTT.